The clone carrying this T cell receptor (beta chain) was seen a handful of times. Its specificity is not known. Sequenced by immunoSEQ multiplex PCR; TCRdb stores in-frame clones only, minus some. There are approximately 90,000 clones in the sample; approximately 90% occur only once, and 12% lies in the top ten. CDR1 is ENHRY, CDR2 SYGVKD, per germline. The CDR3 is 16 amino acids. The germline V and J ends were trimmed by 3 bases and 5 bases, with 20 bases remaining between them. The sample is drawn from a study of T cell responses to AZD1222 COVID-19 vaccine. Study outcomes and limitations: Clonal diversity may have been underestimated, and the donors were mostly white British, with more females than males.

The chain joins TRBV10-3 to TRBJ2-7; a possible D gene is TRBD1 (6 bases). The source was peripheral blood, collected on day 0 of AZD1222 vaccination. The TCR sequence derives from an adult in good health. CDR3 sequence (DNA): TGTGCCATCAGTGACACCCTACAGGGTTCGAAAAACGAGCAGTACTTC. Encoded protein: CAISDTLQGSKNEQYF.